The rows below give T cell receptor beta chains drawn from one sample of a study of cytomegalovirus exposure and HLA in healthy donors. Sequencing used immunoSEQ multiplex PCR; TCRdb keeps in-frame clones, though not all of them. Of roughly 140,000 clones listed, approximately 80% are singletons. The sequenced material came from PBMCs. Receptor source: a man aged 25-45 years in good health and CMV-seropositive. The CDR3 runs from the conserved cysteine through the conserved F or W. The D gene is left open where the match is weak. The size of a clone is reported for some rows only, either as once, few or many, or as a class for expanded clones.

j_call clone_size v_call d_call cdr3_nt cdr3_aa
TRBJ1-1 . TRBV20-1 TRBD1 TGCAGTGCCAGACAGGGGGCTAAAGCTTTCTTT CSARQGAKAFF
TRBJ1-5 . TRBV7-9 TRBD1 TGTGCCAGCAGCTTATTTGTAGACAGGGAAGACTTCGGACAGCCCCAGCATTTT CASSLFVDREDFGQPQHF
TRBJ2-7 . TRBV19 . TGTGCCAGTAGTATAGTTGCGGGCCCCTACGAGCAGTACTTC CASSIVAGPYEQYF
TRBJ2-7 . TRBV7-8 . TGTGCCAGCAGCTTACTCCCGGCGGGCTACGAGCAGTACTTC CASSLLPAGYEQYF
TRBJ1-1 . TRBV6-6 . TGTGCCAGCAGTTATCGGACAGAACAAGCTTTCTTT CASSYRTEQAFF
TRBJ2-2 . TRBV5-4 TRBD1 TGTGCCAGCAGCTTGAGGACAGGGATAAACACCGGGGAGCTGTTTTTT CASSLRTGINTGELFF
TRBJ2-1 . TRBV11-3 . TGTGCCAGCAGCTTAGAGCCCAGTCGGGGGATCGGTCGCAATGAGCAGTTCTTC CASSLEPSRGIGRNEQFF
TRBJ2-7 . TRBV11-2 . TGTGCCAGCAGCCTTCTCGCAGGCGCCAGCTCCTACGAGCAGTACTTC CASSLLAGASSYEQYF
TRBJ2-4 once TRBV28 TRBD2 TGTGCCAGCAGCCCCCCTGTTAAGCGGGGGGGCGGGGACATTCAGTACTTC CASSPPVKRGGGDIQYF
TRBJ2-1 . TRBV27 TRBD2 TGTGCCAGCAGCCCGGGACTACACAATGAGCAGTTCTTC CASSPGLHNEQFF
TRBJ1-5 once TRBV10-3 TRBD1 TGTGCCATCAGGGGGACAGGGGATCAGCCCCAGCATTTT CAIRGTGDQPQHF
TRBJ2-7 . TRBV4-3 . TGCGCCAGCAGCCTATCCACCGGGTACGAGCAGTACTTC CASSLSTGYEQYF
TRBJ2-1 . TRBV4-3 . TGCGCCAGCAGCCAAGGTCCGGGGGATGAGCAGTTCTTC CASSQGPGDEQFF
TRBJ2-7 . TRBV9 . TGTGCCAGCAGCGTAGACGGAGGAGCGGTGACCGAGCAGTACTTC CASSVDGGAVTEQYF
TRBJ2-1 . TRBV7-6 . TGTGCCAGCAGCGTAGACGGGAGCTCCTACAATGAGCAGTTCTTC CASSVDGSSYNEQFF
TRBJ2-5 . TRBV5-1 TRBD2 TGCGCCAGCAGCTTTGGGGACCGGGGGGGGGTAAACCAAGAGACCCAGTACTTC CASSFGDRGGVNQETQYF
TRBJ2-3 . TRBV12-5 TRBD2 TGTGCTAGTGATTTTAGCGGGAAAAGCACAGATACGCAGTATTTT CASDFSGKSTDTQYF
TRBJ1-2 . TRBV5-1 TRBD1 TGCGCCAGCAACCGGGACCGGGACAGAGAGTATGGCTACACCTTC CASNRDRDREYGYTF
TRBJ2-7 . TRBV19 TRBD1 TGTGCCAGTAGTGTCAACCCGGGACAGGGACGGGCCTACGAGCAGTACTTC CASSVNPGQGRAYEQYF
TRBJ2-5 . TRBV28 . TGTGCCAGCAACCCTGCCGGGGTAGCGAAGACCCAGTACTTC CASNPAGVAKTQYF
TRBJ2-5 . TRBV2 TRBD2 TGTGCCAGCAGTGAACGTGGGACTACTCAAGAGACCCAGTACTTC CASSERGTTQETQYF
TRBJ2-3 once TRBV27 TRBD2 TGTGCCAGCAGTTCCCTCCCCTTGACTAGCGGGGTGACAGATACGCAGTATTTT CASSSLPLTSGVTDTQYF
TRBJ2-3 . TRBV5-1 TRBD1 TGCGCCAGCAGCTTTTCAAACACAGGGGGAGATACGCAGTATTTT CASSFSNTGGDTQYF
TRBJ1-5 few TRBV7-9 . TGTTCCAGCAGCTTAGCCTCGGGGGGCCCCAATCAGCCCCAGCATTTT CSSSLASGGPNQPQHF
TRBJ1-1 . TRBV28 . TGTGCCAGCAGTTTCCGCCCCAACAGGCGGAACACTGAAGCTTTCTTT CASSFRPNRRNTEAFF
TRBJ2-3 . TRBV11-2 . TGTGCCAGCAGCTTTCCCCCACTAGCAGCAGATACGCAGTATTTT CASSFPPLAADTQYF
TRBJ1-3 . TRBV6-5 TRBD1 TGTGCCAGCAGGGACAGGGAGGCTGGAAACACCATATATTTT CASRDREAGNTIYF
TRBJ1-4 . TRBV30 . TGTGCCTGGAGTGCACAAAGGGGGTGGGATGAAAAACTGTTTTTT CAWSAQRGWDEKLFF
TRBJ1-4 . TRBV6-5 TRBD1 TGTGCCAGCAGTTACCGCGACAGGGGAAGTGAAAAACTGTTTTTT CASSYRDRGSEKLFF
TRBJ1-2 few TRBV27 TRBD1 TGTGCCAGCAGTCCCCTGGGACAGATCTATGGCTACACCTTC CASSPLGQIYGYTF
TRBJ2-6 . TRBV10-3 . TGTGCCATCCGAGGCGCTGGGGCCAACGTCCTGACTTTC CAIRGAGANVLTF